This is a list of T cell receptor beta chains from one sample in a study of blood T cell repertoires in COVID-19. The data were produced by immunoSEQ multiplex PCR, yet TCRdb's version contains in-frame clones alone and is incomplete. This sample has about 110,000 clones, with more than 70% found just once. The sequenced material came from peripheral blood. These receptors all come from a woman aged 50 to 60 with acute or convalescent COVID-19. Both conserved end residues are part of each CDR3. Fields, in order: J gene, clone size, D gene, V gene, CDR3 protein, CDR3 DNA. The D gene is left open where the match is weak. The listing skips clone size in some rows; elsewhere it reads once, few, many or a size class.

J: TRBJ1-6; size: NA; D: NA; V: TRBV6-5; CDR3: CASSRLREPLHF; DNA: TGTGCCAGCAGCCGACTCCGTGAACCCCTCCACTTT
J: TRBJ2-7; size: NA; D: TRBD1; V: TRBV5-6; CDR3: CASRKTGAHEQYF; DNA: TGTGCCAGCAGGAAGACAGGGGCGCACGAGCAGTACTTC
J: TRBJ2-7; size: once; D: TRBD2; V: TRBV28; CDR3: CASRSVGGRSYEQYF; DNA: TGTGCCAGCAGATCCGTGGGAGGGAGGTCCTACGAGCAGTACTTC
J: TRBJ2-7; size: NA; D: TRBD1; V: TRBV7-9; CDR3: CASSQPYRDSYEQYF; DNA: TGTGCCAGCAGCCAACCCTACCGGGACAGCTACGAGCAGTACTTC
J: TRBJ1-3; size: NA; D: NA; V: TRBV30; CDR3: CAWSSAGHNTIYF; DNA: TGTGCCTGGAGTTCTGCAGGGCATAACACCATATATTTT
J: TRBJ2-7; size: NA; D: NA; V: TRBV7-2; CDR3: CASRSLRTAYEQYF; DNA: TGTGCCAGCAGGTCACTAAGGACAGCCTACGAGCAGTACTTC
J: TRBJ2-2; size: NA; D: TRBD2; V: TRBV9; CDR3: CASSDRLAGGDTGELFF; DNA: TGTGCCAGCAGCGACCGACTAGCGGGAGGCGACACCGGGGAGCTGTTTTTT
J: TRBJ2-3; size: NA; D: NA; V: TRBV19; CDR3: CASSIQGSTDTQYF; DNA: TGTGCCAGTAGTATACAGGGTAGCACAGATACGCAGTATTTT
J: TRBJ1-5; size: NA; D: NA; V: TRBV6-5; CDR3: CASSYSRDNNQPQHF; DNA: TGTGCCAGCAGTTACTCCCGGGACAACAATCAGCCCCAGCATTTT
J: TRBJ2-7; size: NA; D: TRBD1; V: TRBV5-4; CDR3: CASSPGQPTYEQYF; DNA: TGTGCCAGCAGCCCGGGACAGCCGACCTACGAGCAGTACTTC
J: TRBJ2-1; size: NA; D: TRBD1; V: TRBV9; CDR3: CASSGLTGLYEQFF; DNA: TGTGCCAGCAGCGGTTTGACAGGGCTCTATGAGCAGTTCTTC
J: TRBJ1-5; size: NA; D: NA; V: TRBV6-1; CDR3: CASSEAGQGLQPQHF; DNA: TGTGCCAGCAGTGAAGCCGGGCAGGGCCTTCAGCCCCAGCATTTT
J: TRBJ2-1; size: NA; D: TRBD2; V: TRBV5-1; CDR3: CASSFGGSSGNNEQFF; DNA: TGCGCCAGCAGCTTCGGTGGGTCTAGCGGGAACAATGAGCAGTTCTTC
J: TRBJ2-2; size: NA; D: NA; V: TRBV11-2; CDR3: CAIPPITGMNTGELFF; DNA: TGTGCCATTCCTCCGATCACAGGGATGAACACCGGGGAGCTGTTTTTT
J: TRBJ1-4; size: NA; D: NA; V: TRBV6-6; CDR3: CASSYSGGINEKLFF; DNA: TGTGCCAGCAGTTACTCGGGAGGCATTAATGAAAAACTGTTTTTT
J: TRBJ2-5; size: NA; D: NA; V: TRBV9; CDR3: CASSVKQGPQETQYF; DNA: TGTGCCAGCAGCGTAAAACAGGGTCCACAAGAGACCCAGTACTTC
J: TRBJ2-7; size: NA; D: TRBD2; V: TRBV3-1/TRBV3-2; CDR3: CASSQSGLAGYEQYF; DNA: TGTGCCAGCAGCCAATCCGGACTAGCGGGGTACGAGCAGTACTTC
J: TRBJ1-1; size: NA; D: NA; V: TRBV14; CDR3: CASSQKGGAGAFF; DNA: TGTGCCAGCAGCCAAAAGGGCGGTGCGGGAGCTTTCTTT
J: TRBJ1-1; size: NA; D: NA; V: TRBV11-3; CDR3: CASSLTGAEAFF; DNA: TGTGCCAGCAGCTTAACCGGGGCTGAAGCTTTCTTT
J: TRBJ1-4; size: once; D: TRBD1; V: TRBV7-9; CDR3: CASSLQGATNEKLFF; DNA: TGTGCCAGCAGCTTACAGGGGGCAACTAATGAAAAACTGTTTTTT
J: TRBJ2-1; size: NA; D: TRBD2; V: TRBV7-6; CDR3: CASSPVGTSGSNEQFF; DNA: TGTGCCAGCAGCCCCGTTGGGACTAGCGGGAGCAATGAGCAGTTCTTC
J: TRBJ2-3; size: NA; D: TRBD1; V: TRBV19; CDR3: CASSPGQGATDTQYF; DNA: TGTGCCAGTAGCCCCGGACAGGGAGCGACAGATACGCAGTATTTT
J: TRBJ1-5; size: NA; D: NA; V: TRBV6-1; CDR3: CASSERRGLSNQPQHF; DNA: TGTGCCAGCAGTGAAAGGAGGGGCCTGAGCAATCAGCCCCAGCATTTT
J: TRBJ2-7; size: once; D: NA; V: TRBV12-2; CDR3: CASRLSGPGGGEQYF; DNA: TGTGCAAGTCGCTTGAGCGGACCTGGCGGGGGGGAGCAGTACTTC
J: TRBJ2-5; size: NA; D: NA; V: TRBV7-2; CDR3: CASSLAGGETQYF; DNA: TGTGCCAGCAGCTTAGCTGGAGGGGAGACCCAGTACTTC
J: TRBJ1-4; size: NA; D: NA; V: TRBV5-1; CDR3: CASSLGAREKLFF; DNA: TGCGCCAGCAGCTTGGGGGCACGGGAAAAACTGTTTTTT
J: TRBJ2-5; size: few; D: TRBD2; V: TRBV11-3; CDR3: CASSRSGKETQYF; DNA: TGTGCCAGCAGCCGTAGCGGGAAAGAGACCCAGTACTTC
J: TRBJ2-7; size: NA; D: NA; V: TRBV21-1; CDR3: CASSEHRDSVRDEQYF; DNA: TGTGCCAGCAGCGAACACCGGGACAGTGTTCGGGACGAGCAGTACTTC
J: TRBJ1-6; size: NA; D: NA; V: TRBV28; CDR3: CASSIVAGIRDSPLHF; DNA: TGTGCCAGCAGCATCGTCGCAGGGATTCGTGATTCACCCCTCCACTTT
J: TRBJ2-7; size: NA; D: NA; V: TRBV28; CDR3: CATLGGTSYEQYF; DNA: TGTGCCACTTTGGGCGGGACCTCCTACGAGCAGTACTTC
J: TRBJ2-3; size: NA; D: NA; V: TRBV9; CDR3: CASSPRGGAVYTDTQYF; DNA: TGTGCCAGCAGCCCCCGTGGGGGGGCAGTATACACAGATACGCAGTATTTT
J: TRBJ2-7; size: NA; D: NA; V: TRBV28; CDR3: CASSSTRYEQYF; DNA: TGTGCCAGCAGTTCGACTCGGTACGAGCAGTACTTC
J: TRBJ2-1; size: NA; D: NA; V: TRBV2; CDR3: CASSVTGWREQFF; DNA: TGTGCCAGCAGTGTTACAGGGTGGAGGGAGCAGTTCTTC
J: TRBJ2-3; size: once; D: TRBD1; V: TRBV7-9; CDR3: CASSTGTGGDTQYF; DNA: TGTGCCAGCAGCACCGGGACAGGGGGAGATACGCAGTATTTT
J: TRBJ2-2; size: NA; D: NA; V: TRBV9; CDR3: CASSVFGGGTNTGELFF; DNA: TGTGCCAGCAGCGTATTTGGGGGAGGAACGAACACCGGGGAGCTGTTTTTT
J: TRBJ2-4; size: NA; D: TRBD2; V: TRBV28; CDR3: CASSSPSGRRAKNIQYF; DNA: TGTGCCAGCAGTTCCCCTAGCGGGAGGCGGGCCAAAAACATTCAGTACTTC
J: TRBJ1-4; size: NA; D: NA; V: TRBV7-9; CDR3: CASSLASVRGGELFF; DNA: TGTGCCAGCAGCTTAGCTTCTGTCCGCGGGGGGGAACTGTTTTTT
J: TRBJ2-1; size: NA; D: NA; V: TRBV5-1; CDR3: CASSVVASSSYNEQFF; DNA: TGCGCCAGCAGCGTAGTAGCGTCTAGCTCCTACAATGAGCAGTTCTTC
J: TRBJ1-1; size: NA; D: TRBD1; V: TRBV10-2; CDR3: CASSGQGAGTEAFF; DNA: TGCGCCAGCAGCGGACAGGGGGCTGGCACTGAAGCTTTCTTT
J: TRBJ1-1; size: NA; D: NA; V: TRBV23-1; CDR3: CASSQLRGRDTEAFF; DNA: TGCGCCAGCAGTCAATTAAGGGGGAGGGACACTGAAGCTTTCTTT
J: TRBJ2-1; size: NA; D: TRBD2; V: TRBV2; CDR3: CASSGPRGASGAYNEQFF; DNA: TGTGCCAGCAGTGGCCCGAGGGGGGCTAGCGGGGCTTACAATGAGCAGTTCTTC
J: TRBJ2-1; size: NA; D: TRBD2; V: TRBV24-1; CDR3: CATAEGTSGPSAGQFF; DNA: TGTGCCACCGCTGAGGGGACTAGCGGGCCCTCAGCTGGGCAGTTCTTC
J: TRBJ2-3; size: NA; D: NA; V: TRBV11-3; CDR3: CASSLDPTDTQYF; DNA: TGTGCCAGCAGCTTAGATCCAACAGATACGCAGTATTTT
J: TRBJ1-3; size: NA; D: NA; V: TRBV18; CDR3: CASSPGAGNTIYF; DNA: TGTGCCAGCTCACCAGGGGCCGGAAACACCATATATTTT
J: TRBJ2-1; size: NA; D: TRBD2; V: TRBV6-6; CDR3: CASSYSSGRTDEQFF; DNA: TGTGCCAGCAGTTACTCTAGCGGGAGGACAGATGAGCAGTTCTTC
J: TRBJ2-7; size: NA; D: TRBD2; V: TRBV2; CDR3: CASSVQRGGGYEQYF; DNA: TGTGCCAGCAGTGTGCAGCGCGGCGGGGGCTACGAGCAGTACTTC